These 31 T cell receptor beta chains originate from one sample sequenced in a study of blood T cell repertoires in COVID-19. The method was immunoSEQ multiplex PCR; TCRdb's version includes in-frame clones alone and lacks a portion of them. The repertoire has about 120,000 clones, about 85% of them found once; the top ten carry approximately 1.8%. The sequencing sample was made of peripheral blood. All receptors come from a man aged 65 to 79 with acute or convalescent COVID-19.

This clone has a single count. The rearrangement uses TRBV4-2 and TRBJ2-3; 14 bases line up with TRBD2. This CDR3 contains 17 residues. CDR1 and CDR2 from the germline V gene are LGHNA and YNFKEQ. Unmatched junction bases numbered 4, after V lost 4 bases and J lost 1 base. CDR3 DNA sequence: TGTGCCAGCAGCCCCCGGACTAGCGGGGGGCGCACAGATACGCAGTATTTT. It encodes CASSPRTSGGRTDTQYF.

CDR3: CSGLQTNYGYTF. The CDR3 DNA sequence: TGCAGCGGCCTACAGACAAACTATGGCTACACCTTC. The gene calls are TRBV29-1 and TRBJ1-2; D is unresolved. Germline V gives CDR1 SQVTM, CDR2 ANQGSEA. This CDR3 is built from 12 residues. Trimming left V 7 bases short and J 2 bases short, with 11 bases between. The variable domain in full, with the rest retrieved from reference TRBV29-1 and TRBJ1-2, is SAVISQKPSRDICQRGTSLTIQCQVDSQVTMMFWYRQQPGQSLTLIATANQGSEATYESGFVIDKFPISRPNLTFSTLTVSNMSPEDSSIYLCSGLQTNYGYTFGSGTRLTVV.

This clone was detected a few times. The V call is TRBV5-1, the J call TRBJ1-2; 8 nucleotides agree with TRBD1. The germline CDR1 and CDR2 sequences are SGHRS and YFSETQ. The CDR3 runs to 15 residues. V dropped 3 bases and J dropped 8; count of bases not matched to a gene: 12. The CDR3 is CASSSSGGLNKGYTF. The CDR3 DNA reads as TGCGCCAGCAGCTCCTCAGGGGGCTTGAATAAAGGCTACACCTTC.

The chain uses TRBV20-1 and TRBJ2-7; D remains ambiguous. V lost 0 bases, J lost 8 bases, and 5 bases lay in between. The germline V gene encodes CDR1 DFQATT and CDR2 SNEGSKA (reference sequence). The CDR3 spans 10 residues. The CDR3 DNA reads TGCAGTGCTAGAGACCAAAAGCAGTACTTC. Protein product: CSARDQKQYF.

The V call is TRBV5-1, the J call TRBJ2-7, with a weak D call TRBD1 (6 bases). Germline-derived CDR1 and CDR2 are SGHRS and YFSETQ. V gave up 1 base and J gave up 3 bases, with 14 bases separating them. The CDR3 is 15 residues long. The CDR3 nucleotides read TGCGCCAGCAGCTTGACAGGGACCCTGGGCTACGAGCAGTACTTC. Translating gives CASSLTGTLGYEQYF.

V and J are TRBV18 and TRBJ2-5; D gene unclear. The CDR3 is made up of 13 amino acids. Germline-derived CDR1 and CDR2 are KGHSH and LQKENI. V was pared by 3 bases and J by 2 bases, with 7 bases between. The CDR3 DNA follows: TGTGCCAGCTCACCGCAGTTTCAAGAGACCCAGTACTTC. Translated, it gives CASSPQFQETQYF.

To note about this clone: A much larger clone lies a single base off, so this may be a read error. The rearrangement links TRBV19 to TRBJ2-1, with TRBD1 as a possible D gene (6 bases). This CDR3 is 17 amino acids long. Germline lookup yields CDR1 LNHDA and CDR2 SQIVND (reference sequence). V was cut by 7 bases and J by 1 base, with 20 bases left in between. CDR3 coding DNA: TGTGCCAGTAATATTAGGTATGGGGGCAGGTCCTACAATGAGCAGTTCTTC. Translation: CASNIRYGGRSYNEQFF.

The CDR3 region is CASKPNPDTGSPLHF. The DNA of the CDR3 is TGTGCCAGCAAACCCAATCCAGACACAGGTTCACCCCTCCACTTT. The chain joins TRBV25-1 to TRBJ1-6; TRBD1 is a possible D gene (5 bases). The V gene's germline CDR1 is MGHDK and CDR2 SYGVNS. This CDR3 spans 15 amino acids. The ends were cut back, 7 bases at V and 9 bases at J, with 19 bases in the middle.

This rearrangement joins TRBV6-6 to TRBJ2-7, with D possibly TRBD1 on 5 matching bases. Trimming removed 2 bases at V and 2 bases at J, with 7 bases between. The CDR3 has 13 residues. Per the germline V gene, CDR1 is MNHNY and CDR2 is SVGAGI (reference sequence). DNA of the CDR3: TGTGCCAGCAGTTACGACAGTACCTACGAGCAGTACTTC. It is translated as CASSYDSTYEQYF.

This clone came up a few times. The rearrangement joins TRBV11-2 to TRBJ2-7; TRBD1 aligns across 12 bases. The CDR3 consists of 15 residues. The germline V gene has CDR1 SGHAT and CDR2 FQNNGV. Trimming took 4 bases from V and 6 from J; bases not matched to a gene: 7. The CDR3: CASSSHRDRGREQYF. CDR3 in DNA: TGTGCCAGCAGCTCGCACCGGGACAGGGGGCGCGAGCAGTACTTC.

Regarding this clone: Distinct nucleotide sequences in the sample also encode this CDR3. This chain connects TRBV5-1 to TRBJ2-2, with a possible D match to TRBD2 (6 bases). From germline, CDR1 is SGHRS and CDR2 YFSETQ. V lost 0 bases to trimming and J lost 7 bases, with 10 bases between them. The CDR3 totals 14 residues. The CDR3 loop reads CASSLAGDGGELFF. CDR3 DNA: TGCGCCAGCAGCTTGGCGGGGGACGGCGGGGAGCTGTTTTTT.

The chain has TRBV6-1 and TRBJ1-3, with a weak D call TRBD1 (6 bases). This CDR3 has 16 residues. V lost 2 bases, J lost 7 bases, and 18 bases lay in between. Germline values: CDR1 MNHNS, CDR2 SASEGT. CDR3 nucleotides: TGTGCCAGCAGTGAACTCTTCTCGCCGAGGGGGAACACCATATATTTT. This translates into CASSELFSPRGNTIYF.

This clone was observed once. This rearrangement joins TRBV3-1 (or the pseudogene TRBV3-2) to TRBJ1-1, with TRBD1 identical over 8 bases. The germline gives CDR1 LGHDT, CDR2 YNNKEL (reference sequence). The trim removed 4 bases at V and 3 bases at J, leaving 4 bases unmatched. The CDR3 loop spans 14 amino acids. The CDR3 DNA is TGTGCCAGCAGCCGGGGACAGGCCGACACTGAAGCTTTCTTT. Translating it yields CASSRGQADTEAFF.

The table lists this clone with a count of one. The rearrangement uses TRBV28 and TRBJ1-2; D is possibly TRBD1 (6 bases). Germline V gives CDR1 MDHEN, CDR2 SYDVKM. V lost 8 bases and J lost 8, with 15 bases in between. The CDR3 runs 12 residues. CDR3 in amino acids: CASATGSRGYTF. The DNA of the CDR3 is TGTGCCAGCGCCACAGGGTCGCGGGGCTACACCTTC.

The chain carries TRBV7-9 and TRBJ1-1, with a weak D call TRBD1 (6 bases). Germline loops: CDR1 SEHNR, CDR2 FQNEAQ (reference sequence). Trimming stripped 8 bases from V and 0 bases from J, with 13 bases between. This CDR3 spans 14 amino acids. The CDR3 coding sequence is TGTGCCAGCCGTCCGGGACACATGAACACTGAAGCTTTCTTT. This codes for CASRPGHMNTEAFF.

V is TRBV19 and J is TRBJ1-2; 9 bases are shared with TRBD1. Germline CDR1 LNHDA, CDR2 SQIVND (reference sequence). This CDR3 spans 13 amino acids. With V trimmed by 7 bases and J by 4 bases, 4 bases remained unmatched. CDR3 region: CASIRTGVYGYTF. DNA for the CDR3: TGTGCCAGTATCCGGACAGGGGTCTATGGCTACACCTTC.

The chain has TRBV5-1 and TRBJ2-3; TRBD2 matches at 7 bases. This CDR3 contains 15 residues. After removal of 4 bases from V and 2 bases from J, the junction contained 7 bases not matched to a gene. From germline, CDR1 is SGHRS and CDR2 YFSETQ. The CDR3 protein is CASSQGLEITDTQYF. As DNA, the CDR3 is TGCGCCAGCAGCCAAGGACTAGAAATCACAGATACGCAGTATTTT.

The CDR3 nucleotides read TGTGCCAGCAGTTTACGGGCCGGGGGGGTCAATGAGCAGTTCTTC. This sequence encodes CASSLRAGGVNEQFF. The V gene is TRBV27, the J gene TRBJ2-1, with 8 positions matching TRBD2. Trimming at V came to 2 bases and at J to 6 bases, leaving 6 bases not matched to a gene. There are 15 residues in the CDR3. CDR1 and CDR2 from the germline V gene are MNHEY and SMNVEV (reference sequence).

The chain is built from TRBV5-6 and TRBJ2-6; a possible D gene is TRBD1 (6 bases). The CDR3 length is 18 residues. Trimming removed 3 bases from V and 3 bases from J, with 19 bases in between. Germline V gives CDR1 SGHDT, CDR2 YYEEEE. The CDR3 loop is CASSSPEQGVYGANVLTF. The CDR3 DNA follows: TGTGCCAGCAGCTCGCCGGAACAGGGAGTGTATGGGGCCAACGTCCTGACTTTC. Full variable domain (missing parts from reference TRBV5-6 and TRBJ2-6): DAGVTQSPTHLIKTRGQQVTLRCSPKSGHDTVSWYQQALGQGPQFIFQYYEEEERQRGNFPDRFSGHQFPNYSSELNVNALLLGDSALYLCASSSPEQGVYGANVLTFGAGSRLTVL.

The rearrangement uses TRBV11-2 and TRBJ1-3; weak D call: TRBD1 (6 bases). From germline, CDR1 is SGHAT and CDR2 FQNNGV. V lost 0 bases to trimming and J lost 2 bases, with 17 bases between them. This CDR3 has 18 amino acids. This CDR3 reads CASSLDPGGGPAGNTIYF. DNA for the CDR3: TGTGCCAGCAGCTTAGATCCGGGAGGGGGGCCCGCTGGAAACACCATATATTTT.

This chain uses TRBV3-1 (or the pseudogene TRBV3-2) with TRBJ1-4; 9 bases fit TRBD1. Germline V gives CDR1 LGHDT, CDR2 YNNKEL (reference sequence). With V trimmed by 4 bases and J by 9 bases, 9 bases remained unmatched. This CDR3 is 15 amino acids long. CDR3 DNA sequence: TGTGCCAGCAGCCTGAAGTCCGGGACAGGGCAAAAACTGTTTTTT. Translating gives CASSLKSGTGQKLFF.

This chain connects TRBV6-5 to TRBJ1-1; D ambiguous. The CDR3 sequence is 13 residues long. Germline-derived CDR1 and CDR2 are MNHEY and SVGAGI. The V end was cut by 10 bases, the J end by 1 base, with 13 bases between. CDR3 region: CAMLQSPNTEAFF. For the CDR3, the DNA is TGTGCCATGCTACAGTCCCCGAACACTGAAGCTTTCTTT.

V is TRBV5-1 and J is TRBJ2-1; 9 bases are a match to TRBD2. Germline assignment: CDR1 SGHRS and CDR2 YFSETQ. The V segment lost 3 bases and the J segment 1 base; nucleotides outside the gene matches: 5. This CDR3 has 16 residues. The chain's CDR3 is CASSSGGGASYNEQFF. CDR3 bases: TGCGCCAGCAGCTCAGGCGGGGGGGCATCCTACAATGAGCAGTTCTTC.

The chain has TRBV18 and TRBJ2-7; D is perhaps TRBD1 (5 bases). The germline V gene encodes CDR1 KGHSH and CDR2 LQKENI. V was clipped by 3 bases and J by 0 bases, with 12 bases between them. This CDR3 has 15 amino acids. The CDR3 DNA sequence: TGTGCCAGCTCACCCCGACAGCGTAACTCCTACGAGCAGTACTTC. Its protein is CASSPRQRNSYEQYF.

V usage is TRBV6-1 and J usage is TRBJ2-4; maybe TRBD1 (5 bases). CDR3 length: 17 residues. The ends were cut back, 1 base at V and 0 bases at J, with 13 bases in the middle. Germline assignment: CDR1 MNHNS and CDR2 SASEGT. CDR3 bases: TGTGCCAGCAGTGAAGAATGGGGCAGCCTAGCCAAAAACATTCAGTACTTC. Protein product: CASSEEWGSLAKNIQYF.

The rearrangement uses TRBV28 and TRBJ1-2, with D perhaps TRBD1 (6 bases). This CDR3 has 14 amino acids. Germline V gives CDR1 MDHEN, CDR2 SYDVKM. V was cut by 6 bases and J by 2 bases, with 13 bases left in between. Here the CDR3 DNA reads TGTGCCAGCAGGGAAGGGGGGGCGAACTATGGCTACACCTTC. Residues: CASREGGANYGYTF.

This clone came up once. The rearrangement uses TRBV6-4 and TRBJ1-2, with a weak D call TRBD1 (5 bases). From germline, CDR1 is MRHNA and CDR2 SNTAGT. The CDR3 totals 15 residues. The V end lost 0 bases, the J end lost 5 bases, and 13 bases lay between the germline ends. The CDR3 loop reads CASSDSNSAGYGYTF. CDR3 nucleotide sequence: TGTGCCAGCAGTGACTCGAATTCGGCAGGGTATGGCTACACCTTC.

J is TRBJ2-3 and V is TRBV6-1, with 9 bases identical to TRBD2. Germline CDR1 and CDR2: MNHNS and SASEGT. The V gene end was trimmed by 4 bases and the J gene end by 3 bases; junction bases not matched to a gene: 8. CDR3 length: 16 residues. CDR3 protein: CASSAAFAGGTDTQYF. The DNA of the CDR3 is TGTGCCAGCAGTGCCGCGTTCGCGGGGGGGACAGATACGCAGTATTTT.

This chain connects TRBV12-5 to TRBJ2-1; TRBD1 is a possible D gene (5 bases). Trimming removed 5 bases at V and 2 bases at J, with 16 bases between. The germline gives CDR1 LGHNT, CDR2 FRNRAP. The CDR3 is 16 residues long. CDR3 sequence reads: CASGPLQAFTYNEQFF. The CDR3 DNA reads TGTGCTAGTGGTCCCCTACAGGCATTTACCTACAATGAGCAGTTCTTC.

V gene TRBV11-2 combines with J gene TRBJ2-5; no reliable D call. V lost 5 bases and J 0 bases, leaving 4 bases between the germline ends. CDR3 size: 12 residues. In germline, CDR1 is SGHAT, CDR2 FQNNGV. CDR3 amino acids: CASSPYQETQYF. The CDR3 region has the DNA TGTGCCAGCAGCCCGTACCAAGAGACCCAGTACTTC.

The V gene is TRBV4-1, the J gene TRBJ1-2, with D uncertain. V was clipped by 0 bases and J by 1 base, with 9 bases between them. The CDR3 is 15 residues long. CDR1 and CDR2 from the germline V gene are MGHRA and YSYEKL. As DNA, the CDR3 is TGCGCCAGCAGCCAAGAACCTATATATAACTATGGCTACACCTTC. Protein sequence: CASSQEPIYNYGYTF.